These 20 T cell receptor beta chains originate from one sample sequenced in a study of blood T cell repertoires in COVID-19. Some clones are missing from TCRdb's copy, which holds only in-frame ones; the method was immunoSEQ multiplex PCR. Of about 39,000 clones in the sample, 87% were seen once. The specimen was peripheral blood. These receptors were obtained from a man aged 50-60 years with active or convalescent COVID-19.

J is TRBJ2-1 and V is TRBV28; 7 bases agree with TRBD2. The CDR3 extends over 13 amino acids. The trim removed 6 bases at V and 7 bases at J, leaving 6 bases unmatched. Germline CDR1 is MDHEN and CDR2 is SYDVKM. CDR3 sequence: CASSAGRENEQFF. CDR3 nucleotide sequence: TGTGCCAGCAGCGCCGGGCGGGAGAATGAGCAGTTCTTC.

This chain connects TRBV5-1 to TRBJ2-3; D may be TRBD1 (6 bases). CDR1 SGHRS and CDR2 YFSETQ come from the germline V gene. V was clipped by 3 bases and J by 2 bases, with 13 bases between them. This CDR3 comprises 15 residues. CDR3 nucleotide sequence: TGCGCCAGCAGCTCCGGACAGATTCCCACAGATACGCAGTATTTT. It codes for CASSSGQIPTDTQYF.

The chain recombines TRBV28 with TRBJ1-6; D remains ambiguous. Germline V gene sequence: CDR1 MDHEN, CDR2 SYDVKM. The CDR3 has 14 residues. V was clipped by 4 bases and J by 7 bases, with 11 bases between them. The CDR3, as DNA: TGTGCCAGCAGTTCAATTCGAGGAAATTCACCCCTCCACTTT. This gives the protein CASSSIRGNSPLHF.

The chain links TRBV4-2 to TRBJ1-2; unclear D gene. Germline-derived CDR1 and CDR2 are LGHNA and YNFKEQ. This CDR3 is 16 amino acids long. The V gene lost 0 bases and the J gene lost 7 bases, with 18 bases spanning the gap. CDR3: CASSQEPAGAGFGYTF. The CDR3, as DNA: TGTGCCAGCAGCCAAGAGCCAGCGGGAGCGGGTTTTGGCTACACCTTC.

This clone was detected only a few times. The J gene is TRBJ1-1, the V gene TRBV11-3; the match to TRBD1 covers 7 bases. This CDR3 contains 13 residues. J lost 2 bases, V lost 5 bases, and 2 bases had no gene match. CDR1 is SGHNT and CDR2 is YENEEA in the germline V gene. The chain's CDR3 is CASSRQGNTEAFF. In nucleotides, the CDR3 is TGTGCCAGCAGCCGACAGGGAAACACTGAAGCTTTCTTT.

The chain is built from TRBV28 and TRBJ1-2; D is unclear. Per the germline V gene, CDR1 is MDHEN and CDR2 is SYDVKM. The V end was cut by 2 bases, the J end by 6 bases, with 16 bases between. This CDR3 is 15 amino acids long. The chain's CDR3 is CASSLNTVLTDGYTF. CDR3 nucleotide sequence: TGTGCCAGCAGTTTAAATACGGTCCTCACGGATGGCTACACCTTC.

This sequence joins TRBV7-2 and TRBJ1-5, with D perhaps matching TRBD1 (5 bases). The germline V gene encodes CDR1 SGHTA and CDR2 FQGNSA. The CDR3 is 17 amino acids. V was pared by 1 base and J by 7 bases, with 20 bases between. CDR3 DNA sequence: TGTGCCAGCAGCTTAGTGTGGCAGGGTACGGGCGGCCAGCCCCAGCATTTT. It codes for CASSLVWQGTGGQPQHF.

This clone was counted once. The chain combines TRBV4-1 with TRBJ1-5, with no clear D. Trimming removed 4 bases at V and 3 bases at J, with 7 bases between. This CDR3 has 13 amino acids. The V gene's germline CDR1 is MGHRA and CDR2 YSYEKL. CDR3 residues: CASSPRDNQPQHF. The CDR3 DNA reads as TGCGCCAGCAGCCCACGGGACAATCAGCCCCAGCATTTT.

A few counts support this clone. J is TRBJ1-1 and V is TRBV19; D possibly corresponds to TRBD1 (6 bases). V was shortened by 4 bases and J by 4 bases, with 10 bases between the two germline ends. The CDR3 loop spans 13 amino acids. Germline V gene data show CDR1 as LNHDA and CDR2 as SQIVND (reference sequence). DNA for the CDR3: TGTGCCAGTAGTAATCACAGGGTCACTGAAGCTTTCTTT. Amino acids: CASSNHRVTEAFF.

This chain joins TRBV7-3 and TRBJ1-2, with a possible D match to TRBD1 (5 bases). Between the trimmed V and J ends, which lost 1 base and 3 bases, there was a span of 9 bases. Germline lookup yields CDR1 SGHTA and CDR2 FQGTGA. The CDR3 has 14 residues. The CDR3 spells CASSLNGGDYGYTF. In DNA, the CDR3 is TGTGCCAGCAGCTTAAATGGGGGGGACTATGGCTACACCTTC.

The V and J genes are TRBV6-5 and TRBJ1-5; 8 bases align to TRBD1. With V trimmed by 2 bases and J by 4 bases, 4 bases remained unmatched. The CDR3 runs 15 residues. CDR1 and CDR2 from the germline V gene are MNHEY and SVGAGI. In nucleotides, the CDR3 is TGTGCCAGCAGTTACGGGACAGGTGGGAATCAGCCCCAGCATTTT. It specifies CASSYGTGGNQPQHF.

The chain joins TRBV2 to TRBJ2-1; 8 nucleotides match TRBD2. The CDR3 has 15 amino acids. J gave up 2 bases and V 6 bases, and 6 bases lay outside the gene matches. Germline-derived CDR1 and CDR2 are SNHLY and FYNNEI. This CDR3 is CASRGERGTYNEQFF. CDR3 in DNA: TGTGCCAGCAGGGGAGAGCGGGGGACCTACAATGAGCAGTTCTTC.

The chain carries TRBV30 and TRBJ1-5; no definite D call. Germline assignment: CDR1 GTSNPN and CDR2 SVGIG (reference sequence). This CDR3 comprises 13 residues. V shed 0 bases and J shed 5 bases, with 8 bases lying between them. The CDR3 sequence is CAWSVRGDQPQHF. The CDR3 bases are TGTGCCTGGAGTGTACGGGGAGATCAGCCCCAGCATTTT.

The V and J genes are TRBV2 and TRBJ2-3, with unresolved D. Germline V gives CDR1 SNHLY, CDR2 FYNNEI. The CDR3 loop spans 13 amino acids. V lost 7 bases, J lost 1 base, and 9 bases lay in between. The CDR3 DNA is TGTGCCAGCAAAGCCTCCCGCACAGATACGCAGTATTTT. It codes for CASKASRTDTQYF.

The chain uses TRBV7-9 and TRBJ2-7, with TRBD2 as a possible D gene (5 bases). The germline gives CDR1 SEHNR, CDR2 FQNEAQ (reference sequence). V lost 5 bases and J 3 bases, leaving 11 bases between the germline ends. This CDR3 is built from 13 residues. The CDR3 is CASSPGSNYEQYF. For the CDR3, the DNA is TGTGCCAGCAGCCCGGGATCGAACTACGAGCAGTACTTC.

This clone was counted a single time. The chain is built from TRBV27 and TRBJ2-1, with D unresolved. CDR3 length: 12 residues. The germline CDR1 and CDR2 sequences are MNHEY and SMNVEV (reference sequence). V shed 6 bases and J shed 4 bases, with 7 bases lying between them. CDR3 DNA: TGTGCCAGCAGGCGCGGATACAATGAGCAGTTCTTC. Protein product: CASRRGYNEQFF.

The rearrangement links TRBV5-1 to TRBJ1-1; 11 bases are a match to TRBD1. The ends lost 2 bases at V and 2 bases at J; junction bases unmatched: 8. Germline loops: CDR1 SGHRS, CDR2 YFSETQ. The CDR3 is 17 residues long. CDR3 DNA: TGCGCCAGCAGCTTTAGTCTGCGGACAGGGGGCAACACTGAAGCTTTCTTT. Protein product: CASSFSLRTGGNTEAFF.

A few counts support this clone. The rearrangement uses TRBV10-3 and TRBJ2-7, with D perhaps TRBD2 (5 bases). The CDR3 length is 11 residues. V lost 6 bases, J lost 6 bases, and 9 bases lay in between. Per germline, CDR1 ENHRY and CDR2 SYGVKD. CDR3 bases: TGTGCCATCAGCGTAGGAGGCGAGCAGTACTTC. Translated: CAISVGGEQYF.

The chain is built from TRBV30 and TRBJ2-7; 8 nucleotides align to TRBD1. The CDR3 has 14 residues. Germline V lookup: CDR1 GTSNPN, CDR2 SVGIG (reference sequence). J gave up 5 bases and V 2 bases, and 8 bases lay outside the gene matches. The CDR3 DNA sequence: TGTGCCTGGAGTAAAAGACAGGGGATACACGAGCAGTACGTC. It is translated as CAWSKRQGIHEQYV.

A single count supports this clone. The chain links TRBV7-2 to TRBJ1-2; 9 nucleotides align to TRBD1. The CDR3 is 15 residues long. Trimming at V came to 7 bases and at J to 8 bases, leaving 14 bases not matched to a gene. Germline CDR1 and CDR2: SGHTA and FQGNSA. CDR3 nucleotide sequence: TGTGCCAGCAACCCGCCCGGGACAGGGTGGACAGGCTACACCTTC. It is translated as CASNPPGTGWTGYTF. Drawing the rest from reference TRBV7-2 and TRBJ1-2, the complete variable domain is GAGVSQSPSNKVTEKGKDVELRCDPISGHTALYWYRQSLGQGLEFLIYFQGNSAPDKSGLPSDRFSAERTGGSVSTLTIQRTQQEDSAVYLCASNPPGTGWTGYTFGSGTRLTVV.